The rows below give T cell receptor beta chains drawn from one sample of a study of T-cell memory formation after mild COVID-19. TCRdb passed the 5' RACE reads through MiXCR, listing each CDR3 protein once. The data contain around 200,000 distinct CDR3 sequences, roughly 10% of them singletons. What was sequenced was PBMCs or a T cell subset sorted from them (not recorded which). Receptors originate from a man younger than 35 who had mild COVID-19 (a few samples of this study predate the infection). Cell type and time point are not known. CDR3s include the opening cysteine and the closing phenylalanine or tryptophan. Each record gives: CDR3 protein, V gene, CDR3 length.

CDR3: CSASPAGNYEQYF; V: TRBV20-1; length: 13
CDR3: CSDRRAVNYGYTF; V: TRBV29-1; length: 13
CDR3: CASSHRDRGTEAFF; V: TRBV4-3; length: 14
CDR3: CASSQPGLGVTDTQYF; V: TRBV3-1; length: 16
CDR3: CASSLRRTGANVLTF; V: TRBV7-9; length: 15
CDR3: CASSGGRIYGYTF; V: TRBV11-1; length: 13
CDR3: CASSSGMGKNIQYF; V: TRBV7-9; length: 14
CDR3: CASRKGAMNTEAFF; V: TRBV5-1; length: 14
CDR3: CASSLVSSYNEQFF; V: TRBV12-3/TRBV12-4; length: 14
CDR3: CASSPHPPDSTDTQYF; V: TRBV18; length: 16
CDR3: CASSLDRGGLGGQYF; V: TRBV5-1; length: 15
CDR3: CASSLASRGLGETQYF; V: TRBV7-7; length: 16
CDR3: CATSRAGIEQETQYF; V: TRBV15; length: 15
CDR3: CASSHGKVRETQYF; V: TRBV5-1; length: 14
CDR3: CASSLFGSNLYNEQFF; V: TRBV11-2; length: 16
CDR3: CASSATDGAGELFF; V: TRBV25-1; length: 14
CDR3: CASSTDGGNGYTF; V: TRBV6-2/TRBV6-3; length: 13
CDR3: CASSLGGTPAEKLFF; V: TRBV4-3; length: 15
CDR3: CSGGQGETDTQYF; V: TRBV29-1; length: 13
CDR3: CAISESIREGPEAFF; V: TRBV10-3; length: 15
CDR3: CASSSGLTEAFF; V: TRBV5-1; length: 12
CDR3: CASSQVGLDTQYF; V: TRBV4-3; length: 13
CDR3: CASTPTGGHLGPYF; V: TRBV12-3/TRBV12-4; length: 14
CDR3: CASSTYGAYTEAFF; V: TRBV6-6; length: 14
CDR3: CASSVLGSSAEKLFF; V: TRBV6-1; length: 15
CDR3: CSANNPQGARGTEAFF; V: TRBV20-1; length: 16
CDR3: CASSPKRLGAGNEQFF; V: TRBV7-6; length: 16
CDR3: CASSQDHRGPYYGYTF; V: TRBV4-1; length: 16
CDR3: CAISESGGWRYGYTF; V: TRBV10-3; length: 15